This T cell receptor (beta chain) appears in the sequencing data of a study of CD8+ T cells in alopecia areata. In the study overall: In an open-label trial, patients got 5 to 10 mg tofacitinib twice daily.

Researchers picked out CD4+ and CD8+ T cells from PBMCs by sorting. Deletions cut 4 bases from V and 5 bases from J, with 9 bases between. The CDR3 length is 13 residues. The V gene's germline CDR1 is SEHNR and CDR2 FQNEAQ (reference sequence). Extracted from the samples, RNA was reverse transcribed into cDNA to serve as the sequencing template. TCRdb keeps only in-frame clones here, not all; method: immunoSEQ multiplex PCR. This table holds about 150,000 clones, around 87% found once. The V gene is TRBV7-9, the J gene TRBJ2-1, with D unresolved. Source: CD8+ T cells sorted from blood, taken at week 0. The TCR sequence derives from a human donor with alopecia areata. In DNA form, the CDR3 reads TGTGCCAGCAGCTCCGGGCCCCACAATGAGCAGTTCTTC. Its protein is CASSSGPHNEQFF.